These 10 T cell receptor beta chains came from one sample sequenced in a study of cytomegalovirus exposure and HLA in healthy donors. PCR employed 60 Vbeta and 13 Jbeta primers. Only in-frame clones appear in the TCRdb table, and some are missing; sequencing was by immunoSEQ multiplex PCR. The sample has 180,000 or so clones; 79% are singletons. The sequencing sample was made of PBMCs. These receptors came from a woman aged 45-65 years in good health and CMV-seronegative.

In this sample, this clone turned up a few times. V and J are TRBV6-1 and TRBJ1-5; D remains ambiguous. This CDR3 is 13 amino acids long. Germline loops: CDR1 MNHNS, CDR2 SASEGT. Trimming took 8 bases from V and 3 from J, leaving 11 bases between them. CDR3 in DNA: TGTGCCAGCTCTTCGCAGGCCAATCAGCCCCAGCATTTT. Its protein product is CASSSQANQPQHF.

The genes are TRBV18 and TRBJ1-4; 7 bases agree with TRBD1. J gave up 7 bases and V 6 bases, and 11 bases lay outside the gene matches. This CDR3 has 15 amino acids. In germline, CDR1 is KGHSH, CDR2 LQKENI. CDR3 amino acids: CASSRSRGTSEKLFF. The CDR3 region has the DNA TGTGCCAGCTCTCGATCCAGGGGGACGTCTGAAAAACTGTTTTTT. Full variable domain (rest looked up from reference TRBV18 and TRBJ1-4): NAGVMQNPRHLVRRRGQEARLRCSPMKGHSHVYWYRQLPEEGLKFMVYLQKENIIDESGMPKERFSAEFPKEGPSILRIQQVVRGDSAAYFCASSRSRGTSEKLFFGSGTQLSVL.

This clone appeared a few times. This chain links TRBV19 with TRBJ1-5; D unclear. V gave up 7 bases and J gave up 0 bases, with 13 bases separating them. This CDR3 comprises 15 residues. Germline assignment: CDR1 LNHDA and CDR2 SQIVND (reference sequence). Written as DNA, the CDR3 is TGTGCCAGTACCCCGGCAGGCCATAGCAATCAGCCCCAGCATTTT. Its translation: CASTPAGHSNQPQHF.

This clone was counted between two and nine times. The rearrangement uses TRBV19 and TRBJ2-2; no reliable D call. The length of the CDR3 is 14 residues. The germline V and J ends were trimmed by 2 bases and 3 bases, with 7 bases remaining between them. Germline CDR1 is LNHDA and CDR2 is SQIVND (reference sequence). This CDR3 is CASSITADTGELFF. For the CDR3, the DNA is TGTGCCAGTAGTATAACAGCTGACACCGGGGAGCTGTTTTTT.

The sample holds one count of this clone. This chain links TRBV6-5 with TRBJ1-5; D possibly corresponds to TRBD1 (6 bases). The CDR3 has 13 residues. The germline V gene has CDR1 MNHEY and CDR2 SVGAGI. With 9 bases removed from V and 6 bases from J, the gap between germline ends came to 15 bases. The CDR3 sequence: CARQQGLIQPQHF. In DNA form, the CDR3 reads TGTGCCAGACAACAGGGTTTGATTCAGCCCCAGCATTTT.

The J gene is TRBJ2-3, the V gene TRBV5-1; 9 bases fit TRBD1. J lost 2 bases, V lost 4 bases, and 8 bases had no gene match. Germline assignment: CDR1 SGHRS and CDR2 YFSETQ. The CDR3 consists of 16 residues. For the CDR3, the DNA is TGCGCCAGCAGCCTACGGACAGGGGCGACCACAGATACGCAGTATTTT. Encoded protein: CASSLRTGATTDTQYF. The whole variable domain, remainder taken from reference TRBV5-1 and TRBJ2-3, is KAGVTQTPRYLIKTRGQQVTLSCSPISGHRSVSWYQQTPGQGLQFLFEYFSETQRNKGNFPGRFSGRQFSNSRSEMNVSTLELGDSALYLCASSLRTGATTDTQYFGPGTRLTVL.

This clone was counted a few times. DNA of the CDR3: TGTGCCAGCAGCCCCCGGACAGGGGACACCGGGGAGCTGTTTTTT. Encoded protein: CASSPRTGDTGELFF. The J gene is TRBJ2-2, the V gene TRBV9; 9 nucleotides agree with TRBD1. Per the germline V gene, CDR1 is SGDLS and CDR2 is YYNGEE. This CDR3 is 15 amino acids long. The trim removed 4 bases at V and 3 bases at J, leaving 4 bases unmatched.

This clone appeared a single time. This chain connects TRBV15 to TRBJ2-1; 10 nucleotides line up with TRBD1. CDR1 and CDR2 (germline): LNHNV, YYDKDF (reference sequence). V shed 3 bases, J shed 7 bases, and the junction held 6 bases outside the gene matches. CDR3 size: 15 residues. The CDR3 reads CATSRDLDRGNEQFF. DNA of the CDR3: TGTGCCACCAGCAGGGATCTGGACAGGGGGAATGAGCAGTTCTTC. Using reference TRBV15 and TRBJ2-1 for the parts outside the CDR3, the full variable domain is DAMVIQNPRYQVTQFGKPVTLSCSQTLNHNVMYWYQQKSSQAPKLLFHYYDKDFNNEADTPDNFQSRRPNTSFCFLDIRSPGLGDTAMYLCATSRDLDRGNEQFFGPGTRLTVL.

The genes are TRBV7-2 and TRBJ1-2; the D gene is possibly TRBD1 (6 bases). Germline CDR1 and CDR2: SGHTA and FQGNSA. The V end was cut by 2 bases, the J end by 8 bases, with 12 bases between. The CDR3 contains 13 residues. The CDR3 loop is CASSLLGARGYTF. DNA of the CDR3: TGTGCCAGCAGCTTACTGGGGGCGAGAGGCTACACCTTC.

This chain links TRBV7-9 with TRBJ1-5; D ambiguous. The V end was cut by 5 bases, the J end by 4 bases, with 6 bases between. Germline V gene data show CDR1 as SEHNR and CDR2 as FQNEAQ (reference sequence). The CDR3 is 12 amino acids. CDR3 region: CASSTPNQPQHF. CDR3 bases: TGTGCCAGCAGCACACCGAATCAGCCCCAGCATTTT.